What follows are 8 T cell receptor beta chains derived from one specimen sequenced in a study of OX40 agonist ivuxolimab in advanced cancers. Clones were read by immunoSEQ multiplex PCR, and TCRdb kept only the in-frame ones, dropping some. The sample shows approximately 60,000 clones, under 90% of them seen only once. The source was CD4+ or CD8+ T cells sorted from blood, collected in a trial of the OX40 agonist ivuxolimab. The receptor source for this set is an adult with an advanced solid tumor such as melanoma, head and neck, liver or kidney cancer.

This clone has a handful of counts. The rearrangement links TRBV4-1 to TRBJ1-2; 7 nucleotides match TRBD1. Trimming took 1 base from V and 8 from J; bases not matched to a gene: 7. Germline CDR1 MGHRA, CDR2 YSYEKL. The CDR3 covers 14 residues. Here the CDR3 DNA reads TGCGCCAGCAGCCAAGCCGACAGGGAAGGAGGCTACACCTTC. Translation gives CASSQADREGGYTF.

J is TRBJ2-7 and V is TRBV19; 11 bases fit TRBD1. The CDR3 runs 14 residues. Germline V gene data show CDR1 as LNHDA and CDR2 as SQIVND (reference sequence). V gave up 3 bases and J gave up 6 bases; unmatched junction bases: 4. CDR3 loop: CASSIFGTGGEQYF. CDR3 nucleotide sequence: TGTGCCAGTAGTATTTTCGGGACAGGGGGCGAGCAGTACTTC.

The chain joins TRBV5-1 to TRBJ2-2, with 7 bases aligning to TRBD1. The CDR3 has 16 amino acids. Trimming took 4 bases from V and 4 from J; bases not matched to a gene: 10. The germline CDR1 and CDR2 sequences are SGHRS and YFSETQ. CDR3 loop: CASSPAGTELTGELFF. As DNA, the CDR3 is TGCGCCAGCAGCCCGGCCGGGACAGAACTCACCGGGGAGCTGTTTTTT.

The CDR3 protein is CASSEVVERGKETQYF. CDR3 sequence (DNA): TGTGCCAGCAGTGAAGTGGTTGAGCGGGGGAAAGAGACCCAGTACTTC. J is TRBJ2-5 and V is TRBV6-1, with 8 bases lining up with TRBD2. The germline V gene encodes CDR1 MNHNS and CDR2 SASEGT. After removal of 1 base from V and 3 bases from J, the junction contained 7 bases not matched to a gene. CDR3 size: 16 residues.

This chain links TRBV30 with TRBJ2-3; 13 nucleotides match TRBD2. The V gene end was trimmed by 3 bases and the J gene end by 2 bases; junction bases not matched to a gene: 5. The germline CDR1 and CDR2 sequences are GTSNPN and SVGIG (reference sequence). The CDR3 loop spans 16 amino acids. The CDR3 region has the DNA TGTGCCTGGAGGCTGGGACTAGCGGGGAACACAGATACGCAGTATTTT. It specifies CAWRLGLAGNTDTQYF. Drawing the rest from reference TRBV30 and TRBJ2-3, the complete variable domain is SQTIHQWPATLVQPVGSPLSLECTVEGTSNPNLYWYRQAAGRGLQLLFYSVGIGQISSEVPQNLSASRPQDRQFILSSKKLLLSDSGFYLCAWRLGLAGNTDTQYFGPGTRLTVL.

This sequence joins TRBV11-2 and TRBJ1-1; maybe TRBD1 (6 bases). With 6 bases removed from V and 1 base from J, the gap between germline ends came to 9 bases. This CDR3 is built from 13 residues. Germline V CDR1 and CDR2: SGHAT, FQNNGV. CDR3 nucleotides: TGTGCCAGCAGAGGACAGTGGAACACTGAAGCTTTCTTT. Translation gives CASRGQWNTEAFF.

The rearrangement joins TRBV7-3 to TRBJ2-1; 15 bases match TRBD2. CDR1 SGHTA and CDR2 FQGTGA come from the germline V gene. Trimming removed 5 bases from V and 3 bases from J; junction bases left unmatched: 8. CDR3 length: 18 amino acids. The CDR3 DNA reads TGTGCCAGCAGCCCCGGACTAGCGGGGGGGTATCTCTACAATGAGCAGTTCTTC. Translated: CASSPGLAGGYLYNEQFF.

In DNA form, the CDR3 reads TGCGCCAGCAGCTTTAGTCCGGGGCTCTACGGCTACACCTTC. It specifies CASSFSPGLYGYTF. The rearrangement links TRBV5-1 to TRBJ1-2, with D possibly matching TRBD1 (5 bases). With 2 bases removed from V and 8 bases from J, the gap between germline ends came to 16 bases. The length of the CDR3 is 14 residues. Germline V gene data show CDR1 as SGHRS and CDR2 as YFSETQ. The full variable domain, in which reference TRBV5-1 and TRBJ1-2 provide the parts outside the CDR3, is KAGVTQTPRYLIKTRGQQVTLSCSPISGHRSVSWYQQTPGQGLQFLFEYFSETQRNKGNFPGRFSGRQFSNSRSEMNVSTLELGDSALYLCASSFSPGLYGYTFGSGTRLTVV.